These T cell receptor beta chains were read from a single sample in a study of early T cells in non-severe SARS-CoV-2 infection. From the 5' RACE reads, TCRdb called clonotypes with MiXCR, one entry per CDR3 protein. There are around 60,000 distinct CDR3 sequences in the sample; 11% occur only once, and less than 3.5% lies in the top ten. Sequenced material: whole blood, taken at baseline. These receptors were taken from an adult who was a healthcare worker with PCR-confirmed SARS-CoV-2 infection or an uninfected control (not recorded which). CDR3s include the opening cysteine and the closing phenylalanine or tryptophan. The D gene is left open where the match is weak. A clone size is listed for some rows: how often the clone was seen (once, few, many), or a class if it is expanded.

j_call,v_call,clone_size,d_call,cdr3_aa,cdr3_nt
TRBJ2-1,TRBV27,many,.,CASSLGDPNNEQFF,TGTGCCAGCAGTTTGGGGGACCCAAACAATGAGCAGTTCTTC
TRBJ1-1,TRBV5-1,.,.,CASSLSTGLATEAFF,TGCGCCAGCAGCTTGTCTACAGGGTTGGCCACTGAAGCTTTCTTT
TRBJ2-5,TRBV7-8,.,.,CTSSLVLGYQETQYF,TGTACCAGCAGCTTAGTTTTGGGCTACCAAGAGACCCAGTACTTC
TRBJ1-1,TRBV7-9,few,.,CASSPHSGGVEAFF,TGTGCCAGCAGCCCCCACTCGGGGGGTGTCGAAGCTTTCTTT
TRBJ2-5,TRBV19,few,.,CASSIPYRAGETQYF,TGTGCCAGTAGTATCCCCTACAGGGCGGGAGAGACCCAGTACTTC
TRBJ2-7,TRBV6-5,many,.,CASSYQPGYAYEQYF,TGTGCCAGCAGTTACCAACCAGGGTACGCCTACGAGCAGTACTTC
TRBJ2-5,TRBV3-1,few,TRBD1,CASRRDRYQETQYF,TGTGCCAGCAGACGGGACAGGTACCAAGAGACCCAGTACTTC
TRBJ2-1,TRBV5-5,many,.,CASSPGPPSNEQFF,TGTGCCAGCAGCCCGGGGCCCCCCAGCAATGAGCAGTTCTTC
TRBJ1-5,TRBV15,many,.,CATSTERAGASNQPQHF,TGTGCCACCAGCACAGAGAGGGCAGGAGCTAGCAATCAGCCCCAGCATTTT
TRBJ2-7,TRBV21-1,.,.,CASSTLLGQGAHEQYF,TGTGCCAGCAGCACCCTCCTAGGACAGGGGGCACACGAGCAGTACTTC
TRBJ1-1,TRBV29-1,few,.,CSGVAGATEAFF,TGCAGCGGGGTGGCAGGGGCAACTGAAGCTTTCTTT
TRBJ2-5,TRBV14,.,.,CASSQVPEIMGQETQYF,TGTGCCAGCAGCCAAGTCCCCGAGATTATGGGGCAGGAGACCCAGTACTTC
TRBJ1-4,TRBV11-2,.,.,CASSLVNEKLFF,TGTGCCAGCAGCTTAGTTAATGAAAAACTGTTTTTT
TRBJ2-6,TRBV10-2,many,.,CASRRAPGRRDPSGANVLTF,TGCGCCAGCAGGAGGGCGCCGGGACGCAGGGATCCCTCTGGGGCCAACGTCCTGACTTTC
TRBJ2-7,TRBV30,.,TRBD2,CAWRDGRAGWIAEQYF,TGTGCCTGGAGAGACGGGCGAGCGGGGTGGATAGCAGAGCAGTACTTC
TRBJ2-5,TRBV7-8,many,TRBD1,CASSTGEGYETQYF,TGTGCCAGCAGCACAGGGGAAGGGTATGAGACCCAGTACTTC
TRBJ2-1,TRBV18,.,.,CASSPPGPLREQFF,TGTGCCAGCTCACCACCCGGACCCCTCCGGGAGCAGTTCTTC
TRBJ2-3,TRBV12-3/TRBV12-4,few,TRBD2,CASSSSRGTRGYTDTQYF,TGTGCCAGCAGCTCCTCCCGGGGGACTAGAGGGTACACAGATACGCAGTATTTT
TRBJ2-3,TRBV5-1,.,.,CASSLAASVEGTDTQYF,TGCGCCAGCAGCTTGGCCGCTAGCGTCGAAGGGACAGATACGCAGTATTTT
TRBJ2-7,TRBV9,many,TRBD1,CASSVTAAGTVGEQYF,TGTGCCAGCAGCGTAACCGCCGCCGGGACAGTCGGCGAGCAGTACTTC
TRBJ1-1,TRBV11-2,.,.,CASSSEARYRAAEAFF,TGTGCCAGCAGCTCAGAGGCCCGGTACAGGGCGGCTGAAGCTTTCTTT
TRBJ1-5,TRBV2,few,.,CASSPRLNPGQPQHF,TGTGCCAGCAGCCCGAGACTCAACCCGGGGCAGCCCCAGCATTTT
TRBJ2-5,TRBV11-2,.,.,CASSAGSGRETQYF,TGTGCCAGCAGCGCCGGGAGCGGAAGAGAGACCCAGTACTTC
TRBJ1-3,TRBV12-3/TRBV12-4,few,.,CASSLAAGNTIYF,TGTGCCAGCAGTTTAGCGGCTGGAAACACCATATATTTT
TRBJ2-1,TRBV7-2,many,TRBD1,CASSLDGTGGQVQFF,TGTGCCAGCAGCTTAGACGGGACAGGGGGACAGGTACAGTTCTTC
TRBJ1-2,TRBV27,few,.,CASSTTPRDGYTF,TGTGCCAGCAGTACTACCCCCCGGGACGGCTACACCTTC
TRBJ1-1,TRBV7-9,.,.,CASSPKQPHTEAFF,TGTGCCAGCAGCCCCAAACAGCCGCACACTGAAGCTTTCTTT
TRBJ1-4,TRBV18,many,.,CASSPQGSNEKLFF,TGTGCCAGCTCACCACAGGGATCGAATGAAAAACTGTTTTTT
TRBJ1-4,TRBV5-1,few,.,CASTRDVLGATNEKLFF,TGCGCCAGCACCCGGGACGTTTTGGGAGCAACTAATGAAAAACTGTTTTTT
TRBJ2-3,TRBV20-1,many,.,CSASEASVDTQYF,TGCAGTGCTAGCGAGGCTAGCGTGGATACGCAGTATTTT
TRBJ2-1,TRBV2,.,.,CASSGQDSSTLREQFF,TGTGCCAGCAGTGGGCAGGATTCCTCGACCCTTCGGGAGCAGTTCTTC
TRBJ2-7,TRBV14,.,.,CASSQDLWGSYEQYF,TGTGCCAGCAGCCAAGATTTATGGGGGTCCTACGAGCAGTACTTC
TRBJ2-1,TRBV20-1,.,TRBD2,CSAREIAGGSYNEQFF,TGCAGTGCTAGAGAGATAGCGGGGGGTTCCTACAATGAGCAGTTCTTC
TRBJ1-5,TRBV20-1,few,TRBD1,CSASEQGQGQPQHF,TGCAGTGCTAGTGAACAGGGGCAAGGGCAGCCCCAGCATTTT
TRBJ2-7,TRBV6-1,few,TRBD1,CASNNGQGYEQYF,TGTGCCAGCAATAATGGACAGGGGTACGAGCAGTACTTC
TRBJ2-5,TRBV10-2,many,.,CASSVAGEALGQETQYF,TGCGCCAGCAGCGTCGCCGGGGAGGCGCTGGGGCAAGAGACCCAGTACTTC
TRBJ1-1,TRBV11-3,few,.,CASSSGRGVTEAFF,TGTGCCAGCAGCTCAGGGAGAGGAGTCACTGAAGCTTTCTTT
TRBJ1-4,TRBV19,few,.,CASSRQGATNEKLFF,TGTGCCAGTAGTCGGCAGGGAGCAACTAATGAAAAACTGTTTTTT
TRBJ2-3,TRBV12-5,few,TRBD1,CASGLGQGSDTQYF,TGTGCTAGTGGTTTGGGACAGGGGTCAGATACGCAGTATTTT
TRBJ2-5,TRBV30,few,.,CAWSPGTETQYF,TGTGCCTGGAGCCCAGGGACGGAGACCCAGTACTTC
TRBJ2-5,TRBV15,few,.,CATSRDGRDQETQYF,TGTGCCACCAGCAGAGACGGCAGGGACCAAGAGACCCAGTACTTC
TRBJ2-1,TRBV20-1,many,.,CSARDSGVSGNEQFF,TGCAGTGCTAGAGATTCGGGGGTATCTGGCAATGAGCAGTTCTTC
TRBJ1-1,TRBV27,few,.,CASSSPSSEAFF,TGTGCCAGCAGTTCCCCGAGCTCTGAAGCTTTCTTT
TRBJ2-1,TRBV14,many,TRBD2,CASSPLWASGIYNEQFF,TGTGCCAGCAGCCCCCTTTGGGCTAGCGGAATATACAATGAGCAGTTCTTC
TRBJ2-7,TRBV30,.,.,CAWSPRVLHEQYF,TGTGCCTGGAGCCCCCGGGTCCTCCACGAGCAGTACTTC
TRBJ2-5,TRBV7-6,many,TRBD2,CATQSGGAQETQYF,TGTGCCACCCAAAGCGGGGGGGCGCAAGAGACCCAGTACTTC
TRBJ2-7,TRBV25-1,few,TRBD1,CASRARGGTGTDYEQYF,TGTGCCAGTCGTGCCAGGGGTGGGACAGGGACCGACTACGAGCAGTACTTC
TRBJ1-1,TRBV16,few,TRBD1,CASSQSGTGISTEAFF,TGTGCCAGCAGCCAATCTGGGACAGGGATTAGCACTGAAGCTTTCTTT
TRBJ2-7,TRBV10-3,.,.,CAIKGRATYEQYF,TGTGCCATCAAGGGCAGGGCTACCTACGAGCAGTACTTC
TRBJ1-6,TRBV30,.,.,CAWSGGTGTGRSPLHF,TGTGCCTGGAGTGGGGGGACCGGGACTGGACGATCACCCCTCCACTTT
TRBJ1-1,TRBV7-8,many,.,CASSFDRSITEAFF,TGTGCCAGCAGCTTTGACCGCAGCATCACTGAAGCTTTCTTT
TRBJ1-5,TRBV18,.,.,CASSPDVNSNQPQHF,TGTGCCAGCTCACCTGACGTTAATAGCAATCAGCCCCAGCATTTT
TRBJ1-5,TRBV12-5,many,.,CASGSYQPQHF,TGTGCTAGTGGTTCGTATCAGCCCCAGCATTTT
TRBJ1-1,TRBV7-9,few,TRBD1,CASSPGTGIEAFF,TGTGCCAGCAGCCCAGGGACAGGGATTGAAGCTTTCTTT
TRBJ1-1,TRBV10-2,.,.,CASSEIGQANTEAFF,TGCGCCAGCAGTGAGATTGGCCAGGCGAACACTGAAGCTTTCTTT
TRBJ2-1,TRBV4-1,few,.,CASSQDKGLSSYNEQFF,TGCGCCAGCAGCCAAGATAAGGGACTGAGCTCCTACAATGAGCAGTTCTTC
TRBJ2-1,TRBV18,.,TRBD1,CASSHDRDSSNEQFF,TGTGCCAGTTCACACGACAGGGATTCTAGCAATGAGCAGTTCTTC
TRBJ1-6,TRBV12-3/TRBV12-4,many,.,CASNGGPNSPLHF,TGTGCCAGCAACGGGGGTCCTAATTCACCCCTCCACTTT
TRBJ2-7,TRBV11-2,.,.,CASTLSAASELQYF,TGTGCCAGCACCCTCTCTGCAGCATCCGAACTGCAGTACTTC